These 4 T cell receptor beta chains originate from one sample sequenced in a study of control samples from healthy donors and cancer patients. Libraries were prepared by immunoSEQ multiplex PCR; TCRdb keeps only in-frame clonotypes and omits some of them. The table shows roughly 48,000 clones, with roughly 90% occurring only once. The sequenced sample was PBMCs. The receptors shown here come from a woman between 40 and 55 years old with head and neck cancer.

The rearrangement links TRBV18 to TRBJ2-6, with TRBD1 matching 9 bases. This CDR3 contains 17 residues. J gave up 2 bases and V 3 bases, and 5 bases lay outside the gene matches. From germline, CDR1 is KGHSH and CDR2 LQKENI. CDR3 sequence: CASSPQRQGAGANVLTF. CDR3 nucleotides: TGTGCCAGCTCACCCCAGCGACAGGGGGCTGGGGCCAACGTCCTGACTTTC.

This chain links TRBV6-2 or TRBV6-3 with TRBJ2-3; 10 bases are a match to TRBD2. The CDR3 spans 14 residues. Germline loops: CDR1 MNHEY, CDR2 SVGEGT. Unmatched junction bases numbered 1, after V lost 6 bases and J lost 1 base. In DNA, the CDR3 is TGTGCCAGCAGCACTAGCGGGGGCACAGATACGCAGTATTTT. Translated: CASSTSGGTDTQYF.

J is TRBJ2-1 and V is TRBV24-1, with a possible D match to TRBD1 (5 bases). CDR1 and CDR2 from the germline V gene are KGHDR and SFDVKD. The CDR3 extends over 11 amino acids. Trimming took 5 bases from V and 10 from J, leaving 8 bases between them. The DNA of the CDR3 is TGTGCCACCAGTGCGAAGGGGGAGCAGTTCTTC. Its translation: CATSAKGEQFF.

This sequence joins TRBV6-5 and TRBJ2-7; D unclear. Between the trimmed V and J ends, which lost 4 bases and 3 bases, there was a span of 13 bases. The CDR3 spans 14 residues. Germline V gene lookup returns CDR1 MNHEY and CDR2 SVGAGI. The CDR3 coding sequence is TGTGCCAGCAGTTCCGCATACAGAAGCTACGAGCAGTACTTC. It translates to CASSSAYRSYEQYF.